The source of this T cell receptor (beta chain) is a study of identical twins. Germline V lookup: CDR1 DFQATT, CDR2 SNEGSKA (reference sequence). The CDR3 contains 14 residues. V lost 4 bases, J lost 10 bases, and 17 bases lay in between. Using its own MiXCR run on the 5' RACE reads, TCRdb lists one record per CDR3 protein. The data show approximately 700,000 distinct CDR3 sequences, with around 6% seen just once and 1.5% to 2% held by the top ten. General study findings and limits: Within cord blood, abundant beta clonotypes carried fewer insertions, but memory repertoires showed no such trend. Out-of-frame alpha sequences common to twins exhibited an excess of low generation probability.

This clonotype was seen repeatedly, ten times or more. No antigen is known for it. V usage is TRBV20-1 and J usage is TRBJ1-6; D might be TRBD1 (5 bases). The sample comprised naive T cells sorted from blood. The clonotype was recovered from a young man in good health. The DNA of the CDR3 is TGCAGTGCTATTCAGGGAGGGGATAGGTCACCCCTCCACTTT. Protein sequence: CSAIQGGDRSPLHF.